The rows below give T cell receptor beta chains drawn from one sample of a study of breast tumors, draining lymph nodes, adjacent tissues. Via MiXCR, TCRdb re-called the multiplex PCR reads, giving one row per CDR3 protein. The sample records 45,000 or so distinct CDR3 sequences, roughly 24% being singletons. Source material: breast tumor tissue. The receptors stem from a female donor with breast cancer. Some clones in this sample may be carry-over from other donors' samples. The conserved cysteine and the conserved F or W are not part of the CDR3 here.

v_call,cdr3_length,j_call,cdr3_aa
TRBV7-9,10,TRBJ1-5,ASSFSNQPQH
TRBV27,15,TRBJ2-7,ASSLRVLGTSRYEQY
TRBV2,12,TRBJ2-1,ASRTSGAWGEQF
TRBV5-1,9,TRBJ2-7,ASRPVDEQY
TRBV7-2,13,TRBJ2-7,ASSLAGRRSGEQY
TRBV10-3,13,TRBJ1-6,AISESTGYNSPLH
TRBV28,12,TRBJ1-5,ASNTGTGNQPQH
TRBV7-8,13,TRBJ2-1,ASSLAAGGLGEQF
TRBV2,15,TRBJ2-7,ASSGGLVTGMGYEQY
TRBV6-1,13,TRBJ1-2,ASSEDRAGDYGYT
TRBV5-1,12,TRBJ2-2,ASSDQGNTGELF
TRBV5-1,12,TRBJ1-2,ASSLGEGLYGYT
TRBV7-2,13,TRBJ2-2,ASSRYAGNTGELF
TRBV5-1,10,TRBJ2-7,ASSQSSYEQY
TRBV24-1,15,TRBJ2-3,ATSEQGTSGATDTQY
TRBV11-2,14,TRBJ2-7,ASSLNGGLSSYEQY
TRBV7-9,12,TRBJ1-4,ASSPGTSNEKLF
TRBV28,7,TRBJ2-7,ASSPPLD
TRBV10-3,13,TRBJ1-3,AISEQGHSGNTIY
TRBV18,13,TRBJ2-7,ASRPSGGVSYEQY